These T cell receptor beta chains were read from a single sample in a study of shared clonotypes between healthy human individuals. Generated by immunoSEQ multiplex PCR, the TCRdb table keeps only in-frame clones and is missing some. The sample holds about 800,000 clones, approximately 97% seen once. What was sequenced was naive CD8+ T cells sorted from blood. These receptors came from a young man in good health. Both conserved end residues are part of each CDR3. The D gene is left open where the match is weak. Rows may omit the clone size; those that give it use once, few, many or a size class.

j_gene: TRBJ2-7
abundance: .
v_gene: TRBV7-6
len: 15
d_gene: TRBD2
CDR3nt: TGTGCCAGCAGCCACCCGGACGGGAGGGCCTACGAGCAGTACTTC
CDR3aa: CASSHPDGRAYEQYF

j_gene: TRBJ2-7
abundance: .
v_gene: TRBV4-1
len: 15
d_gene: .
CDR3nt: TGCGCCAGCAGCGTTCTCGAGAAAAGCTCCTACGAGCAGTACTTC
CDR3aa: CASSVLEKSSYEQYF

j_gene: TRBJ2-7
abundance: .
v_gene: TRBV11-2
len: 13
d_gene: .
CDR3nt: TGTGCCAGCAGCTTCCACTGGGGCTACGAGCAGTACTTC
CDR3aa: CASSFHWGYEQYF

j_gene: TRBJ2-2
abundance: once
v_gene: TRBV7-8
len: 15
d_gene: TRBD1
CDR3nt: TGTGCCAGCAGCTTCCGGACAGGGAACACCGGGGAGCTGTTTTTT
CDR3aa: CASSFRTGNTGELFF

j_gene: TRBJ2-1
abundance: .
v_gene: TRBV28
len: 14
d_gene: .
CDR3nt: TGTGCCAGCAGTCCCCCTAGGTGGGGCAATGAGCAGTTCTTC
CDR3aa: CASSPPRWGNEQFF

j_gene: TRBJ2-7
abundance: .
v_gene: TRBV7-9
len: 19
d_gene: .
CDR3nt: TGTGCCAGCAGCTTAATAGTGAGGGAATTGACAGAGACTTCCTACGAGCAGTACTTC
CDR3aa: CASSLIVRELTETSYEQYF

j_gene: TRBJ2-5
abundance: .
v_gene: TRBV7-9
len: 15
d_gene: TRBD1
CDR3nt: TGTGCCAGCAGCCACCCGGGACAGGGGCCGGAGACCCAGTACTTC
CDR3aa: CASSHPGQGPETQYF

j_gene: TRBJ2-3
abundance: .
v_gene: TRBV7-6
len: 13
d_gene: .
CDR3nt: TGTGCCAGCAGCTCCATCAGAACAGATACGCAGTATTTT
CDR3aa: CASSSIRTDTQYF

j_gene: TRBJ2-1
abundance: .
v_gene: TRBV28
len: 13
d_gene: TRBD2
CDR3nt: TGTGCCAGCAGTTTACTGGGGGGGAATGAGCAGTTCTTC
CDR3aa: CASSLLGGNEQFF

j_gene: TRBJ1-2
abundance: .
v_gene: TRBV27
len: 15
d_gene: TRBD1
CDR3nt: TGTGCCAGCAGTTTCACAGGGGGGGATATGTATGGCTACACCTTC
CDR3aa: CASSFTGGDMYGYTF

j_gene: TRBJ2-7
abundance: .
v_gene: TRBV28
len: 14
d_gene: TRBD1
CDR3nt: TGTGCCAGCAGAAAAAAGGACAGGGTCTACGAGCAGTACTTC
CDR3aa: CASRKKDRVYEQYF

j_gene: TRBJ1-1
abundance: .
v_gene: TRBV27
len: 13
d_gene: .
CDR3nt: TGTGCCAGCCGATACACAGGGCGGACTGAAGCTTTCTTT
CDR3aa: CASRYTGRTEAFF

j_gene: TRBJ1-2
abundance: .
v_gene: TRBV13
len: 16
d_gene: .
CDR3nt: TGTGCCAGCAGCCCCTCTCTTGACAGGTATTACTATGGCTACACCTTC
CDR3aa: CASSPSLDRYYYGYTF

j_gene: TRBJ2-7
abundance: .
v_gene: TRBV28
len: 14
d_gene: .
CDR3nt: TGTGCCAGCACCGGTTGGTTGGGGGGCTACGAGCAGTACTTC
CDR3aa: CASTGWLGGYEQYF

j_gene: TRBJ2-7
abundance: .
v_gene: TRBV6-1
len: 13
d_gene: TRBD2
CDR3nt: TGTGCCAGCAGTAGCGGGAGAGCCAACGAGCAGTACTTC
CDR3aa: CASSSGRANEQYF

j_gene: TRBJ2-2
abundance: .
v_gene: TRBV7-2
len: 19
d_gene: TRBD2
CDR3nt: TGTGCCAGCAGCTCCCGCGAGGGACTAGCGGGAGCCATTCCCGGGGAGCTGTTTTTT
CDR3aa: CASSSREGLAGAIPGELFF

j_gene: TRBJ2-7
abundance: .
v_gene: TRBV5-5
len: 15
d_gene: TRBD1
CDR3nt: TGTGCCAGCAGCTTGGCCCGGGACAGGGTGTACGAGCAGTACTTC
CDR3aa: CASSLARDRVYEQYF

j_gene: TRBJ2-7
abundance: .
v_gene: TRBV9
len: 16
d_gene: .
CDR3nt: TGTGCCAGCAGCGTCCCTAAGACAGGATTGGGGTACGAGCAGTACTTC
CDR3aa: CASSVPKTGLGYEQYF

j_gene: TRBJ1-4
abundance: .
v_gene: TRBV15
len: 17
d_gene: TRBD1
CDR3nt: TGTGCCACCAGCAGGGAGGGGAGGTGGACAGGGAGTGAAAAACTGTTTTTT
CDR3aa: CATSREGRWTGSEKLFF

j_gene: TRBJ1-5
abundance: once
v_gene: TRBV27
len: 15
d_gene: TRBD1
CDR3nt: TGTGCCAGCGGCTTAGACAGGGGCAGACATCAGCCCCAGCATTTT
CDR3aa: CASGLDRGRHQPQHF

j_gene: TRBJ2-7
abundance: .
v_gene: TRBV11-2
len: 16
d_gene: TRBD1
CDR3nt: TGTGCCAGCAGCTCCCTCTTCGACAGGGGTTCCTACGAGCAGTACTTC
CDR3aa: CASSSLFDRGSYEQYF

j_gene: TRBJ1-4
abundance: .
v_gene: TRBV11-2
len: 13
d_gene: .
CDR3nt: TGTGCCAGCAGCACCTGGGACGGACGGGGGGCGTTTTTT
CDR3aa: CASSTWDGRGAFF

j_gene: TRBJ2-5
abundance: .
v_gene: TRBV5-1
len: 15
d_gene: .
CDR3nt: TGCGCCAGCAGCTTCTCCAGGAAAAAGCCGGAGACCCAGTACTTC
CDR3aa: CASSFSRKKPETQYF

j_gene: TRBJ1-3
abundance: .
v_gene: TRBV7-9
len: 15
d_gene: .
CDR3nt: TGTGCCAGCAGCGGGGTCCTCCCTGGGAGAAACACCATATATTTT
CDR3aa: CASSGVLPGRNTIYF

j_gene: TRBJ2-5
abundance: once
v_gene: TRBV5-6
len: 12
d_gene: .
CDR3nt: TGTGCCAGCAGCTTGGCCCAAGAGACCCAGTACTTC
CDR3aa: CASSLAQETQYF

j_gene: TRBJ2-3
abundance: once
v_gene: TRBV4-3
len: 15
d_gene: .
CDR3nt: TGCGCCAGCAGCCAAGTCCTCCAGGGCACAGATACGCAGTATTTT
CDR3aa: CASSQVLQGTDTQYF

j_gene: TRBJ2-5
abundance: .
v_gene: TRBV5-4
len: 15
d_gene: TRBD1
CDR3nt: TGTGCCAGCAGCTCGGGGGACAGGGGTGCAGAGACCCAGTACTTC
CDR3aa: CASSSGDRGAETQYF

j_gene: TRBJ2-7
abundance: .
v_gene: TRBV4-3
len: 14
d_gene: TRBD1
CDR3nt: TGCGCCAGCAGCCAAGGGACAGGGGTCTACGAGCAGTACTTC
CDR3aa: CASSQGTGVYEQYF

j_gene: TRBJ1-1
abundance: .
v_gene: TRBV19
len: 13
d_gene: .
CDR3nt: TGTGCCAGTAGCCTTGGTTTAGGGACTGAAGCTTTCTTT
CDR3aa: CASSLGLGTEAFF

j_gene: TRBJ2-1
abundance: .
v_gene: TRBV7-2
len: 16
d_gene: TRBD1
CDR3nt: TGTGCCAGCAGCCCACGGGACAGAGCGGTGGGCAATGAGCAGTTCTTC
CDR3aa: CASSPRDRAVGNEQFF

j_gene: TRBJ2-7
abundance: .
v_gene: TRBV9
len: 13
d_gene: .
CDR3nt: TGTGCCAGCAGCCGTGGCAGCTCCTACGAGCAGTACTTC
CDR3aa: CASSRGSSYEQYF

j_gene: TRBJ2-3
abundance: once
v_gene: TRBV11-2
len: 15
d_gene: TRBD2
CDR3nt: TGTGCCAGCAGCTTTAGCGGGAGTCACGCAGATACGCAGTATTTT
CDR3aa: CASSFSGSHADTQYF

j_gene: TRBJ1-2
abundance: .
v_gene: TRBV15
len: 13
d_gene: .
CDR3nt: TGTGCCACCAGCACCCCCTGGGAGGATGGCTACACCTTC
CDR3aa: CATSTPWEDGYTF

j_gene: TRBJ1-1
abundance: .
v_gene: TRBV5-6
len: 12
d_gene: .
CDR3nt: TGTGCCAGCAGCTGGGTGAACACTGAAGCTTTCTTT
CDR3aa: CASSWVNTEAFF

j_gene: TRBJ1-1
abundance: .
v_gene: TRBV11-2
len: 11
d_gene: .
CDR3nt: TGTGCCAGCAGCTTAGTTGGTGAAGCTTTCTTT
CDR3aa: CASSLVGEAFF

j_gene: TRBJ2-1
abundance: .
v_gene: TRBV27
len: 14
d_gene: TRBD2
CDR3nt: TGTGCCAGTCGACCTAGCGGGAGGATCAATGAGCAGTTCTTC
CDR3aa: CASRPSGRINEQFF

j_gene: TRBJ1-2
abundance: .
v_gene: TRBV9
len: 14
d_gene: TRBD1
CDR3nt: TGTGCCAGCAGCGTAGACAGGGGATCGGGAGGCTACACCTTC
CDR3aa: CASSVDRGSGGYTF

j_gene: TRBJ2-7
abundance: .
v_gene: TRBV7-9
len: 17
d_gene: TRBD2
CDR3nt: TGTGCCAGCAGCTCGACGATGGCCCCTAGCGGGGGGTACGAGCAGTACTTC
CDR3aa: CASSSTMAPSGGYEQYF

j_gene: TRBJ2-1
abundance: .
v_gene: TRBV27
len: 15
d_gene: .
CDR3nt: TGTGCCAGCAGTACTAGAGGCCCCCCCTACAATGAGCAGTTCTTC
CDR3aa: CASSTRGPPYNEQFF

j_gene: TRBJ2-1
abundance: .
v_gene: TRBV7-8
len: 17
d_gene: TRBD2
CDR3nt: TGTGCCAGCAGCTTAGGTTGGCTAGCGGGAAACTACAATGAGCAGTTCTTC
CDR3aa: CASSLGWLAGNYNEQFF

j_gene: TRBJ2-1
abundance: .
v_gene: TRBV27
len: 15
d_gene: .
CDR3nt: TGTGCCAGCTCCGACGGGGGGCCCTCCTACAATGAGCAGTTCTTC
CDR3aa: CASSDGGPSYNEQFF

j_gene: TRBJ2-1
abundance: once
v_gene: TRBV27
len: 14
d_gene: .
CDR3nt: TGTGCCAGCAGTAAACCGGGCCCCTTTAATGAGCAGTTCTTC
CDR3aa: CASSKPGPFNEQFF

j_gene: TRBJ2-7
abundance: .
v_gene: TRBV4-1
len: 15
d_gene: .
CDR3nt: TGCGCCAGCAGCCAGGGGACACCCGACTCCTACGAGCAGTACTTC
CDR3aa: CASSQGTPDSYEQYF

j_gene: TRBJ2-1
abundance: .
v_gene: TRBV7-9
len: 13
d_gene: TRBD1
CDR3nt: TGTGCCAGGGGGACAGGGCCGGGCAATGAGCAGTTCTTC
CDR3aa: CARGTGPGNEQFF

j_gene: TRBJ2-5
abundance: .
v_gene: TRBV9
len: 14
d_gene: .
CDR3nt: TGTGCCAGCAGCGTAGGAGGGGGTCTGGAGACCCAGTACTTC
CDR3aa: CASSVGGGLETQYF

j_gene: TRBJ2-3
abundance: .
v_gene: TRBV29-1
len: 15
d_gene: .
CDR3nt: TGCAGCGTTGAGGGCCGCGAGTCGTCCACAGATACGCAGTATTTT
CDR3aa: CSVEGRESSTDTQYF

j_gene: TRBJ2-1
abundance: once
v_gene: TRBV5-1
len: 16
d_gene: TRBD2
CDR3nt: TGCGCCAGCAGCTTGTTGGGGACTAGCGGTTACAATGAGCAGTTCTTC
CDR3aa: CASSLLGTSGYNEQFF

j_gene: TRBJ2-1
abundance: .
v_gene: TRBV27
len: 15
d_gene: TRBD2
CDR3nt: TGTGCCAGCAGTTCCGGGACTAGCGGGAGCGATGAGCAGTTCTTC
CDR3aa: CASSSGTSGSDEQFF

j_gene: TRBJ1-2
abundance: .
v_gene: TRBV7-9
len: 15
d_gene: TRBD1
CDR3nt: TGTGCCAGCAGCTCAGAAACAGGGGCTAACTATGGCTACACCTTC
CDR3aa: CASSSETGANYGYTF

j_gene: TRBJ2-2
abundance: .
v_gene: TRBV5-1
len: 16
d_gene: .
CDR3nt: TGCGCCAGCAGCTTGTTCCCGGAAGTGAACACCGGGGAGCTGTTTTTT
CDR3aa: CASSLFPEVNTGELFF

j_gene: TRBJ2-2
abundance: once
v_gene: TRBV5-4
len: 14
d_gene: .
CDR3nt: TGTGCCAGCAGCTTGACAGAGAACACCGGGGAGCTGTTTTTT
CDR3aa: CASSLTENTGELFF

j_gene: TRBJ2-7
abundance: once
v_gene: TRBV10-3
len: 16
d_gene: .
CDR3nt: TGTGCCATCAGTGAGTCTGCGGGAAAGGGTAGTGTCGAGCAGTACTTC
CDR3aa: CAISESAGKGSVEQYF

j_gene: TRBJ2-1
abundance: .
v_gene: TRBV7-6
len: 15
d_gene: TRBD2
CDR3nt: TGTGCCAGCAGTCGAGGAATAGCGGGGTACAATGAGCAGTTCTTC
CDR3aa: CASSRGIAGYNEQFF